This TCR beta chain was found in a study of human T cells and chemical hapten exposure. About the research overall: Alopecia areata, totalis and universalis patients, mostly female, were included.

Remarks on this clonotype: Its target is unknown.

This CDR3 contains 15 residues. Trimming took off 2 bases at V and 8 bases at J, with 16 bases between the two ends. Germline V gene lookup returns CDR1 MNHEY and CDR2 SMNVEV (reference sequence). Study-wide results and limits: Patch test score rose with PT1 expanded TCRs, significant at 8, 16, 32, not 4. DPC sensitization did not alter TCRs above 1 in 1000 frequency.

Unique molecular identifiers were linked by the library to individual cDNA molecules. MiXCR was run by TCRdb on the RACE reads, yielding one entry per CDR3 protein. This table has a few hundred thousand distinct CDR3 sequences, approximately 8.6% appearing once. Time point in this sample: pre-sensitization, week 0. As to treatment: therapeutic diphenylcyclopropenone sensitization with weekly scalp DPC. V and J are TRBV27 and TRBJ2-1, with D tentatively TRBD1 (5 bases). The starting material was whole blood, obtained in connection with sensitization to the hapten diphenylcyclopropenone (DPC). The TCR sequence derives from a woman aged 35 to 49 with alopecia areata. Some clones in this sample may be carry-over from other donors' samples. CDR3 sequence (DNA): TGTGCCAGCAGTTTAGGTTACAACAGGCCAGATGAGCAGTTCTTC. This codes for CASSLGYNRPDEQFF.